The T cell receptor (beta chain) under discussion was sequenced for a study of CD8 T cells in Susac syndrome. Germline V CDR1 and CDR2: SGHTA, FQGNSA. J was trimmed by 7 bases and V by 1 base; bases with no gene match: 8. The CDR3 runs to 16 residues. An input of roughly 0.5 to 1 ug of RNA was subjected to reverse transcription using random hexamers. Amplification of the TCR beta CDR3 was carried out by immunoSEQ multiplex PCR, which spanned a total of 54 Vbeta and 13 Jbeta segments. TCRdb independently ran MiXCR on the immunoSEQ multiplex PCR reads; one entry per CDR3 protein. The table has 160,000 or so distinct CDR3 sequences, approximately 94% seen once.

This receptor was taken from a human donor with multiple sclerosis. What was sequenced was CD4+ T cells from PBMCs. J is TRBJ2-2 and V is TRBV7-2, with 8 bases fitting TRBD2. The DNA for the CDR3 is TGTGCCAGCAGCTTAGGACCGGGAGGGCCCGGCGGGGAGCTGTTTTTT. It codes for CASSLGPGGPGGELFF. Full variable domain (rest looked up from reference TRBV7-2 and TRBJ2-2): GAGVSQSPSNKVTEKGKDVELRCDPISGHTALYWYRQSLGQGLEFLIYFQGNSAPDKSGLPSDRFSAERTGGSVSTLTIQRTQQEDSAVYLCASSLGPGGPGGELFFGEGSRLTVL.